This passage covers 26 T cell receptor beta chains from one sample sequenced in a study of T-cell memory formation after mild COVID-19. TCRdb redid the calling of the 5' RACE reads with MiXCR, one entry per CDR3 protein. In the table there are roughly 480,000 distinct CDR3 sequences, around a quarter of which are singletons. Sample: PBMCs or a T cell subset sorted from them (not recorded which). These receptors all stem from an adult woman who had mild COVID-19 (a few samples of this study predate the infection). Cell type and time point are not known.

The chain joins TRBV7-9 to TRBJ2-7; TRBD1 aligns across 10 bases. The CDR3 sequence is 13 residues long. The junction had 3 bases not matched to a gene; V was cut back by 5 bases and J by 5 bases. The V gene's germline CDR1 is SEHNR and CDR2 FQNEAQ (reference sequence). This CDR3 reads CASSGQGGHEQYF. CDR3 sequence (DNA): TGTGCCAGCAGCGGACAGGGGGGCCACGAGCAGTACTTC.

This clonotype was seen a few times. The rearrangement uses TRBV9 and TRBJ2-2; TRBD2 matches at 11 bases. The CDR3 runs to 19 residues. Trimming removed 0 bases from V and 0 bases from J; junction bases left unmatched: 7. Per germline, CDR1 SGDLS and CDR2 YYNGEE. The CDR3 DNA is TGTGCCAGCAGCGTAGATCTTAGCGGGGGGGCCTCGAACACCGGGGAGCTGTTTTTT. Translating it yields CASSVDLSGGASNTGELFF.

The chain employs TRBV15 and TRBJ1-5; D remains unclear. V dropped 0 bases and J dropped 5 bases, with 2 bases sitting between them. CDR3 length equals 12 residues. Germline V gene lookup returns CDR1 LNHNV and CDR2 YYDKDF (reference sequence). CDR3 coding DNA: TGTGCCACCAGCAGAGATTATCAGCCCCAGCATTTT. Encoded protein: CATSRDYQPQHF.

As DNA, the CDR3 is TGTGCCAGCAGTTCCCGGTCGAACACTGAAGCTTTCTTT. Its protein is CASSSRSNTEAFF. The chain joins TRBV6-2 or TRBV6-3 to TRBJ1-1; no firm D call. The length of the CDR3 is 13 residues. V was clipped by 4 bases and J by 1 base, with 7 bases between them. Germline V gives CDR1 MNHEY, CDR2 SVGEGT.

This clonotype showed up just a few times. The CDR3 sequence is CATTPSPDRGLGEQYF. As DNA, the CDR3 is TGTGCCACCACCCCCTCCCCTGACAGGGGGCTCGGCGAGCAGTACTTC. The chain is built from TRBV15 and TRBJ2-7, with 10 bases matching TRBD1. CDR3 size: 16 residues. V lost 7 bases to trimming and J lost 6 bases; unmatched junction nucleotides: 15. CDR1 and CDR2 (germline): LNHNV, YYDKDF (reference sequence). Using reference TRBV15 and TRBJ2-7 for the parts outside the CDR3, the full variable domain is DAMVIQNPRYQVTQFGKPVTLSCSQTLNHNVMYWYQQKSSQAPKLLFHYYDKDFNNEADTPDNFQSRRPNTSFCFLDIRSPGLGDTAMYLCATTPSPDRGLGEQYFGPGTRLTVT.

This chain connects TRBV6-2 or TRBV6-3 to TRBJ2-2; the D gene is possibly TRBD2 (6 bases). This CDR3 spans 12 amino acids. Germline V CDR1 and CDR2: MNHEY, SVGEGT. Trimming pared 11 bases from V and 4 bases from J, leaving 11 bases between. In DNA, the CDR3 is TGTGCCGGAGGGGACGGCACCGGGGAGCTGTTTTTT. It translates to CAGGDGTGELFF.

There are a few counts of this clonotype. This sequence joins TRBV7-9 and TRBJ2-5; TRBD1 matches 10 bases. This CDR3 is 15 amino acids long. With V trimmed by 5 bases and J by 3 bases, 6 bases remained unmatched. Per the germline V gene, CDR1 is SEHNR and CDR2 is FQNEAQ (reference sequence). The CDR3: CASSRQGAAEETQYF. DNA of the CDR3: TGTGCCAGCAGCCGACAGGGGGCAGCCGAAGAGACCCAGTACTTC.

This rearrangement joins TRBV18 to TRBJ1-3; TRBD1 is a possible D gene (5 bases). V shed 3 bases and J shed 4 bases, with 10 bases lying between them. CDR1 is KGHSH, CDR2 LQKENI, per germline. The CDR3 is made up of 14 amino acids. Written as DNA, the CDR3 is TGTGCCAGCTCACCGCGGACACGCGGAAACACCATATATTTT. The encoded protein is CASSPRTRGNTIYF.

The chain employs TRBV7-3 and TRBJ2-2, with D perhaps TRBD2 (6 bases). The CDR3 contains 17 residues. The germline V and J ends were trimmed by 5 bases and 1 base, with 17 bases remaining between them. Germline V gene data show CDR1 as SGHTA and CDR2 as FQGTGA. The CDR3 DNA sequence: TGTGCCAGCAGCCAAACGGCCTTTAGCGGGAACACCGGGGAGCTGTTTTTT. Protein sequence: CASSQTAFSGNTGELFF.

This clonotype was detected only a few times. The chain employs TRBV29-1 and TRBJ2-7; D might be TRBD1 (5 bases). The germline V and J ends were trimmed by 3 bases and 2 bases, with 11 bases remaining between them. Germline loops: CDR1 SQVTM, CDR2 ANQGSEA. The CDR3 totals 13 residues. The CDR3 protein is CSVEESGPYEQYF. The CDR3 bases are TGCAGCGTTGAGGAGTCAGGGCCCTACGAGCAGTACTTC.

V is TRBV15 and J is TRBJ2-5; 7 bases align to TRBD1. The CDR3 is 17 residues long. V lost 0 bases and J lost 4; bases outside the gene matches: 11. Germline assignment: CDR1 LNHNV and CDR2 YYDKDF (reference sequence). CDR3 sequence (DNA): TGTGCCACCAGCAGAGATCACGTAGGACAGGCAGTAGAGACCCAGTACTTC. Protein sequence: CATSRDHVGQAVETQYF.

J is TRBJ2-7 and V is TRBV5-6; 11 nucleotides agree with TRBD2. CDR1 is SGHDT, CDR2 YYEEEE, per germline. The CDR3 loop spans 16 amino acids. The V gene end was trimmed by 1 base and the J gene end by 6 bases; junction bases not matched to a gene: 9. The CDR3 DNA follows: TGTGCCAGCAGCTTGCTTAGTAGCGGGAGGGTTGTCGAGCAGTACTTC. This codes for CASSLLSSGRVVEQYF.

This chain connects TRBV18 to TRBJ2-7; 11 nucleotides line up with TRBD2. The CDR3 is 16 residues long. The junction had 4 bases not matched to a gene; V was cut back by 3 bases and J by 0 bases. Looked up from germline, CDR1 is KGHSH and CDR2 is LQKENI. CDR3 in amino acids: CASSPPGLAGSYEQYF. The DNA of the CDR3 is TGTGCCAGCTCACCCCCTGGACTAGCGGGCTCCTACGAGCAGTACTTC.

The sample holds a few counts of this clonotype. This chain joins TRBV5-6 and TRBJ2-5, with 7 positions matching TRBD2. CDR3 length: 17 residues. The junction had 13 bases not matched to a gene; V was cut back by 0 bases and J by 5 bases. Per the germline V gene, CDR1 is SGHDT and CDR2 is YYEEEE. The CDR3 spells CASSLAGGSGPRETQYF. As DNA, the CDR3 is TGTGCCAGCAGCTTGGCGGGAGGAAGCGGGCCCAGGGAGACCCAGTACTTC.

This clonotype occurred a few times. CDR3 bases: TGTGCCAGCAGCCGCGGGACAGGCATTTATCAGCCCCAGCATTTT. Its protein product is CASSRGTGIYQPQHF. The chain has TRBV7-9 and TRBJ1-5, with 8 bases lining up with TRBD1. In germline, CDR1 is SEHNR, CDR2 FQNEAQ (reference sequence). CDR3 length: 15 amino acids. V lost 5 bases and J lost 5; bases outside the gene matches: 8.

The chain is built from TRBV5-1 and TRBJ2-7; TRBD1 matches at 12 bases. CDR1 is SGHRS, CDR2 YFSETQ, per germline. Losses at the gene ends were 3 bases for V and 4 bases for J; bases not matched to a gene: 5. The CDR3 is made up of 15 amino acids. In DNA, the CDR3 is TGCGCCAGCAGCTGGGGACAGGGGGCCTTATACGAGCAGTACTTC. This translates into CASSWGQGALYEQYF. The full variable domain, in which reference TRBV5-1 and TRBJ2-7 provide the parts outside the CDR3, is KAGVTQTPRYLIKTRGQQVTLSCSPISGHRSVSWYQQTPGQGLQFLFEYFSETQRNKGNFPGRFSGRQFSNSRSEMNVSTLELGDSALYLCASSWGQGALYEQYFGPGTRLTVT.

There are a few counts of this clonotype. The junction departs from the called germline gene at one end, perhaps through a read error. The J gene is TRBJ2-1, the V gene TRBV12-3 or TRBV12-4, with TRBD2 matching 9 bases. This CDR3 spans 15 amino acids. As DNA, the CDR3 is TGTGCCAGCAGTTTACGGCGCGGGGGGGGTCAGTTTAGGATCTTC. This translates into CASSLRRGGGQFRIF.

This clonotype was seen more than once but under ten times. The gene calls are TRBV5-1 and TRBJ2-5; D is ambiguous. CDR1 is SGHRS and CDR2 is YFSETQ in the germline V gene. The CDR3 length is 15 residues. Trimming pared 1 base from V and 5 bases from J, leaving 15 bases between. The CDR3 DNA reads TGCGCCAGCAGCTTGTTCTCTACAGCCGGGGAGACCCAGTACTTC. Translating gives CASSLFSTAGETQYF.

The chain is built from TRBV20-1 and TRBJ2-7; possibly TRBD2 for D (6 bases). Trimming stripped 6 bases from V and 3 bases from J, with 24 bases between. CDR1 is DFQATT and CDR2 is SNEGSKA in the germline V gene (reference sequence). The CDR3 has 16 amino acids. The CDR3 loop reads CSAIDDPGLTLYEQYF. The CDR3, as DNA: TGCAGTGCCATCGATGACCCGGGACTCACCCTCTACGAGCAGTACTTC.

V and J are TRBV6-5 and TRBJ1-2; no reliable D call. The V gene lost 6 bases and the J gene lost 2 bases, with 13 bases spanning the gap. The CDR3 is 14 residues long. Germline values: CDR1 MNHEY, CDR2 SVGAGI. The CDR3: CASSASPGNYGYTF. The CDR3 DNA is TGTGCCAGCAGCGCGTCGCCCGGGAACTATGGCTACACCTTC.

This clonotype occurred a few times. Written as DNA, the CDR3 is TGTGCCAGCAGCTTCAACAGGGGGTTGCAGTTCTTC. Protein product: CASSFNRGLQFF. The chain has TRBV7-8 and TRBJ2-1, with 8 positions matching TRBD1. The germline CDR1 and CDR2 sequences are SGHVS and FQNEAQ. V trimming: 3 bases; J trimming: 12 bases; junction bases outside the gene matches: 4. This CDR3 comprises 12 residues.

In nucleotides, the CDR3 is TGCGCCAGCAGCCGTGGTAGGTCCCAAGAGACCCAGTACTTC. It is translated as CASSRGRSQETQYF. The V and J genes are TRBV5-1 and TRBJ2-5; D unresolved. V was shortened by 4 bases and J by 1 base, with 11 bases between the two germline ends. CDR1 and CDR2 (germline): SGHRS, YFSETQ. The CDR3 consists of 14 residues. The complete variable domain, with remaining parts taken from reference TRBV5-1 and TRBJ2-5, reads KAGVTQTPRYLIKTRGQQVTLSCSPISGHRSVSWYQQTPGQGLQFLFEYFSETQRNKGNFPGRFSGRQFSNSRSEMNVSTLELGDSALYLCASSRGRSQETQYFGPGTRLLVL.

This chain links TRBV7-2 with TRBJ2-7; 14 nucleotides line up with TRBD2. The germline V gene encodes CDR1 SGHTA and CDR2 FQGNSA. V was clipped by 6 bases and J by 2 bases; unmatched bases: 9. The CDR3 has 17 residues. CDR3 region: CASSYRLAGGPPYEQYF. The CDR3 DNA is TGTGCCAGCAGTTATCGACTAGCGGGAGGGCCCCCCTACGAGCAGTACTTC.

The rearrangement joins TRBV7-9 to TRBJ2-7; the D gene could be TRBD1 or TRBD2 (5 bases each). The CDR3 contains 15 residues. Germline V gives CDR1 SEHNR, CDR2 FQNEAQ (reference sequence). Trimming left V 5 bases short and J 3 bases short, with 17 bases between. The CDR3 region is CASSHQWDQLYEQYF. CDR3 nucleotide sequence: TGTGCCAGCAGCCACCAATGGGACCAGCTCTACGAGCAGTACTTC.

This chain links TRBV20-1 with TRBJ2-7; 9 bases line up with TRBD2. The CDR3 covers 19 residues. Germline-derived CDR1 and CDR2 are DFQATT and SNEGSKA (reference sequence). The J segment lost 5 bases and the V segment lost 3 bases, leaving 23 bases of the junction unmatched. CDR3 in DNA: TGCAGTGCTAGGCTCTACCCACGGTCAGCGGGGGGCTTCGGAAACGAGCAGTACTTC. Translation: CSARLYPRSAGGFGNEQYF.

The chain has TRBV7-9 and TRBJ1-4; D unresolved. CDR3 length equals 15 residues. Germline V gives CDR1 SEHNR, CDR2 FQNEAQ (reference sequence). The ends were cut back, 4 bases at V and 0 bases at J, with 9 bases in the middle. Here the CDR3 reads CASSSWTSTNEKLFF. The CDR3 DNA follows: TGTGCCAGCAGCTCGTGGACCTCAACTAATGAAAAACTGTTTTTT.